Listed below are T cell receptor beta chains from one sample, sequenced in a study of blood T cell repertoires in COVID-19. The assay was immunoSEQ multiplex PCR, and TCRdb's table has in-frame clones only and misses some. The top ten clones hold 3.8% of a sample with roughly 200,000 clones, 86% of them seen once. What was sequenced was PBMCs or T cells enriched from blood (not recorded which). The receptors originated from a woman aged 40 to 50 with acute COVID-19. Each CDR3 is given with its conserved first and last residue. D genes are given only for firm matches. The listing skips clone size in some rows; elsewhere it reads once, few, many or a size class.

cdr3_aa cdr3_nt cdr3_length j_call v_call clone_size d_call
CASSQGLSGVSSYNEQFF TGTGCCAGCAGCCAAGGTCTTAGCGGGGTGAGCTCCTACAATGAGCAGTTCTTC 18 TRBJ2-1 TRBV3-1/TRBV3-2 - TRBD2
CATSQGVEQFF TGTGCCACCAGTCAGGGGGTTGAGCAGTTCTTC 11 TRBJ2-1 TRBV24-1 - TRBD1
CASSLFVTSNSPLHF TGTGCCAGCAGCTTGTTTGTCACGAGTAATTCACCCCTCCACTTT 15 TRBJ1-6 TRBV5-4 - -
CASSEQQGYEAFF TGCGCCAGCAGTGAACAACAGGGATACGAAGCTTTCTTT 13 TRBJ1-1 TRBV10-1 - -
CATSGLQEIRAKNIQYF TGTGCCACCAGCGGGCTACAGGAGATCCGCGCCAAAAACATTCAGTACTTC 17 TRBJ2-4 TRBV15 - -
CASSLDASGRNEQFF TGTGCCAGCAGCTTAGATGCTAGCGGGAGGAATGAGCAGTTCTTC 15 TRBJ2-1 TRBV11-2 - TRBD2
CASSRQGQDYGYTF TGTGCCAGCAGCCGCCAGGGGCAGGACTATGGCTACACCTTC 14 TRBJ1-2 TRBV7-8 - -
CASSQVPGLDEETQYF TGTGCCAGCAGCCAAGTTCCGGGACTGGACGAAGAGACCCAGTACTTC 16 TRBJ2-5 TRBV3-1/TRBV3-2 - -
CASSPEVSPLHF TGTGCCAGCAGTCCGGAGGTTTCACCCCTCCACTTT 12 TRBJ1-6 TRBV28 - -
CASSQVSGTGDTQYF TGTGCCAGCAGCCAAGTTAGCGGGACTGGGGATACGCAGTATTTT 15 TRBJ2-3 TRBV4-2 - TRBD2
CASSPSSPQGWGANVLTF TGTGCCAGCTCACCATCATCTCCACAGGGCTGGGGGGCCAACGTCCTGACTTTC 18 TRBJ2-6 TRBV18 once -
CASSEAGDYEQYF TGTGCCAGCAGTGAAGCCGGGGACTACGAGCAGTACTTC 13 TRBJ2-7 TRBV2 - -
CASSLSGTYNEQFF TGTGCCAGCAGCCTAAGCGGGACTTACAATGAGCAGTTCTTC 14 TRBJ2-1 TRBV11-2 - TRBD2
CASSLMVVSGYEQYF TGTGCCAGCAGTTTAATGGTGGTTTCGGGCTACGAGCAGTACTTC 15 TRBJ2-7 TRBV28 - -
CASSVSGTATIYGYTF TGTGCCAGCAGCGTCTCCGGGACAGCCACAATCTATGGCTACACCTTC 16 TRBJ1-2 TRBV7-9 - TRBD1
CASSPPRGLTDTQYF TGTGCCAGCAGTCCCCCAAGAGGACTCACAGATACGCAGTATTTT 15 TRBJ2-3 TRBV28 - -
CASSPGTSDTQYF TGTGCCAGCAGCCCAGGGACTAGCGATACGCAGTATTTT 13 TRBJ2-3 TRBV12-3/TRBV12-4 - TRBD2
CASSPLAGGKGEQFF TGTGCCAGCAGCCCTCTGGCGGGAGGGAAGGGTGAGCAGTTCTTC 15 TRBJ2-1 TRBV7-2 - TRBD2
CASSPDRLPSYEQYF TGTGCCAGCAGCCCCGACAGGCTTCCGTCCTACGAGCAGTACTTC 15 TRBJ2-7 TRBV7-3 - -
CASSQPTSGRTDTQYF TGCGCCAGCAGCCAGCCGACTAGCGGCAGGACAGATACGCAGTATTTT 16 TRBJ2-3 TRBV4-1 - TRBD2
CASRGSRGTYEQYF TGTGCCAGCAGGGGGAGTCGGGGTACCTACGAGCAGTACTTC 14 TRBJ2-7 TRBV2 - -
CASRVTSGSLGEQFF TGTGCCAGCAGAGTGACTAGCGGGAGTCTCGGTGAGCAGTTCTTC 15 TRBJ2-1 TRBV2 - TRBD2
CASGRDLGQYF TGTGCCAGCGGGAGGGACTTAGGCCAGTACTTC 11 TRBJ2-5 TRBV3-1/TRBV3-2 - TRBD2
CASSIAPGGNQPQHF TGTGCCAGTAGTATAGCCCCGGGGGGCAATCAGCCCCAGCATTTT 15 TRBJ1-5 TRBV19 - -
CAIRPGTSGHNEQFF TGTGCCATCAGACCCGGGACTAGCGGACACAATGAGCAGTTCTTC 15 TRBJ2-1 TRBV10-3 once TRBD2
CASNPNRYLPGLSNTF TGTGCCAGCAATCCCAATCGGTACCTCCCGGGACTGAGTAACACCTTC 16 TRBJ1-2 TRBV6-4 - -
CASSSRQGHNQPQHF TGTGCCAGTAGTAGCCGACAGGGGCACAATCAGCCCCAGCATTTT 15 TRBJ1-5 TRBV19 - TRBD1
CASSPRAGATNQPQHF TGTGCCAGCAGTCCGAGGGCGGGGGCGACTAATCAGCCCCAGCATTTT 16 TRBJ1-5 TRBV27 - -
CASSLRTGEQFF TGTGCCAGCAGTTTACGGACGGGAGAGCAGTTCTTC 12 TRBJ2-1 TRBV27 few -
CASPRGFLSNQPQHF TGCGCCAGTCCACGCGGATTTCTTAGCAATCAGCCCCAGCATTTT 15 TRBJ1-5 TRBV5-1 - -
CASRRQGTNTEAFF TGTGCCAGCAGAAGACAGGGAACAAACACTGAAGCTTTCTTT 14 TRBJ1-1 TRBV6-4 once TRBD1
CASSTGTGGLTDTQYF TGTGCCAGCAGCACCGGGACAGGGGGCTTAACAGATACGCAGTATTTT 16 TRBJ2-3 TRBV5-6 - TRBD1
CASSFGGSGELFF TGTGCCAGCAGCTTTGGGGGCTCCGGGGAGCTGTTTTTT 13 TRBJ2-2 TRBV7-2 - -
CASRGLAGGPNEQFF TGTGCCAGCAGAGGACTAGCGGGAGGGCCCAATGAGCAGTTCTTC 15 TRBJ2-1 TRBV2 - TRBD2
CASKIGLAGEPPYSGSYNEQFF TGCGCCAGCAAAATCGGACTAGCGGGAGAGCCTCCTTACTCTGGCTCCTACAATGAGCAGTTCTTC 22 TRBJ2-1 TRBV5-1 - TRBD2
CASRRGLAGGPFYNEQFF TGTGCCAGTAGACGGGGACTAGCGGGAGGCCCCTTTTACAATGAGCAGTTCTTC 18 TRBJ2-1 TRBV19 - TRBD2
CASSERGTVQETQYF TGTGCCAGCAGCGAACGGGGGACAGTCCAAGAGACCCAGTACTTC 15 TRBJ2-5 TRBV28 few -
CASSSSGLSGYTF TGTGCCAGCAGCTCCTCAGGGCTCTCTGGCTACACCTTC 13 TRBJ1-2 TRBV13 - -
CASSFAGEGSYEQYF TGTGCCAGCAGCTTTGCAGGGGAGGGCTCCTACGAGCAGTACTTC 15 TRBJ2-7 TRBV11-3 - -
CASMGQVSGANVLTF TGTGCCAGTATGGGACAGGTCTCTGGGGCCAACGTCCTGACTTTC 15 TRBJ2-6 TRBV19 - TRBD1
CASRGLRLAGGPHEQYF TGTGCAAGTCGCGGGCTGCGACTAGCGGGAGGGCCGCACGAGCAGTACTTC 17 TRBJ2-7 TRBV12-2 - -
CASSLLGGQGHGYTF TGTGCCAGCAGCTTACTCGGGGGGCAAGGACATGGCTACACCTTC 15 TRBJ1-2 TRBV7-9 - -
CASSRGGQGRNSPLHF TGCGCCAGCAGCCGAGGGGGACAGGGCCGTAATTCACCCCTCCACTTT 16 TRBJ1-6 TRBV4-1 - TRBD1
CASSIQVLEGAKNIQYF TGTGCCAGTAGTATACAGGTCCTGGAAGGCGCCAAAAACATTCAGTACTTC 17 TRBJ2-4 TRBV19 - -
CASSQEQTSGSYEQFF TGTGCCAGCAGCCAAGAGCAAACTAGCGGGTCATATGAGCAGTTCTTC 16 TRBJ2-1 TRBV3-1/TRBV3-2 - TRBD2
CASSTGTGARNTIYF TGTGCCAGTAGCACCGGGACAGGCGCGCGGAACACCATATATTTT 15 TRBJ1-3 TRBV19 - TRBD1
CASSLESGQGRQYF TGTGCCAGCAGCTTAGAAAGCGGACAGGGCAGACAGTACTTC 14 TRBJ2-7 TRBV11-2 - TRBD1